The T cell receptor (beta chain) described here comes from a study of T cells in narcolepsy. Here immunoSEQ multiplex PCR was the method, and the copy in TCRdb shows in-frame clones only, minus some. The table has about 30,000 clones, 70% to 80% seen once. Findings and limits, study-wide: HCRT-specific and TRIB2-specific autoreactive clonotypes appeared among same-patient CSF and blood CD4+ clonotypes. Healthy controls reportedly lacked the autoreactive clonotypes serially found in patients' blood.

For this clone: Its antigen is as yet unknown.

Germline values: CDR1 DFQATT, CDR2 SNEGSKA (reference sequence). The V and J ends lost 3 bases and 8 bases respectively, with 7 bases between them. This CDR3 has 10 residues. This TCR derives from a human donor with narcolepsy. Sequenced: CD45RA- memory CD4+ T cells from PBMCs. V and J are TRBV20-1 and TRBJ1-1; no reliable D call. CDR3 nucleotide sequence: TGCAGTGCTAGTTTGAGCGAAGCTTTCTTT. This sequence encodes CSASLSEAFF.